The rows below give T cell receptor beta chains drawn from one sample of a study of CD8+CD57+ T cells in acquired aplastic anemia. Using its own MiXCR run on the reads, TCRdb lists one record per CDR3 protein. Of under 350,000 distinct CDR3 sequences in the sample, approximately 57% are singletons; the top ten hold around 8%. Sequencing input: sorted CD4+, CD8+, or CD8+CD57+ T cells (not recorded which) from PBMCs. Receptors were obtained from a human donor with severe aplastic anemia or a healthy control (not recorded which). The CDR3 runs from the conserved cysteine through the conserved F or W. The order of the fields is V gene, J gene, CDR3 protein.

>TRBV29-1|TRBJ1-1
CSAELNTEAFF
>TRBV7-3|TRBJ2-3
CASSPYHGGPEQYF
>TRBV19|TRBJ1-6
CASSPEGQEPRWGSPLHF
>TRBV25-1|TRBJ2-1
CASSDDTVLGQFF
>TRBV20-1|TRBJ1-2
CSARDPRGGDYGYTF
>TRBV20-1|TRBJ2-5
CSASAGGGETQDF
>TRBV2|TRBJ1-2
CASSASGHPLRYGYTF
>TRBV2|TRBJ1-1
CASSATMNTEAFF
>TRBV7-2|TRBJ2-2
CASSNRGGHTGELFF
>TRBV20-1|TRBJ2-7
CSARPRDYYEQYF
>TRBV7-3|TRBJ2-2
CASSPPGRRDTGELFF
>TRBV7-7|TRBJ2-2
CASSPSGRGNTGELFF
>TRBV6-5|TRBJ1-2
CASSFPGSKDGYTF
>TRBV20-1|TRBJ2-3
CSPEGRDTQYF
>TRBV5-1|TRBJ1-1
CASSLRADGAALHEAFF
>TRBV12-3/TRBV12-4|TRBJ1-1
CASSLLTAEAFF
>TRBV20-1|TRBJ1-1
CSARDFRQGNTEAFF
>TRBV25-1|TRBJ2-2
CASSEVGGGPGELFF
>TRBV19|TRBJ1-5
CASDAGTDHNQPQHF
>TRBV20-1|TRBJ2-5
CSATGARETQYF
>TRBV5-1|TRBJ2-5
CASSGGASRVETQYF
>TRBV10-3|TRBJ2-5
CAISYPTGSDQETQHF
>TRBV6-5|TRBJ1-1
CASRGAVTAFF
>TRBV15|TRBJ2-7
CATSRDRLNHEQYF
>TRBV9|TRBJ1-4
CASSVGTLGRKKLFF
>TRBV15|TRBJ2-4
CATSRDNWGDIQYF
>TRBV20-1|TRBJ1-1
CSVTRGNTEAFF
>TRBV5-1|TRBJ1-4
CASSLGQGLEKLFF
>TRBV7-9|TRBJ2-1
CASRTRDEQFF
>TRBV2|TRBJ2-1
CASSESVQGIRNEQFF
>TRBV12-3/TRBV12-4|TRBJ1-1
CASLGTPGRRAFF
>TRBV12-3/TRBV12-4|TRBJ2-2
CASRPGQGATGELFF
>TRBV20-1|TRBJ2-7
CSADEALAGGSYEQYF
>TRBV12-3/TRBV12-4|TRBJ2-1
CASSTAGTSDNEQFF
>TRBV10-3|TRBJ1-4
CAIGRQEDEKLFF
>TRBV25-1|TRBJ2-1
CASTASGRAFEQFF
>TRBV4-1|TRBJ1-1
CASSQAREDTEAFF
>TRBV19|TRBJ2-6
CASSIDSSGANVLTF
>TRBV19|TRBJ1-2
CASSIDLAAYGYTF
>TRBV5-5|TRBJ2-3
CASSSIAGGTDTQYF
>TRBV20-1|TRBJ1-6
CSASPGRNSPLHF
>TRBV2|TRBJ1-2
CASSGLDRYGNYGYTF
>TRBV7-2|TRBJ2-4
CASSPNTGTGVNIQYF
>TRBV7-6|TRBJ2-1
CASSLFSYNEQFF
>TRBV15|TRBJ1-4
CATSTTDGKNEKLFF
>TRBV7-2|TRBJ2-5
CASSPDRRETQYF
>TRBV14|TRBJ2-6
CASSQRGGAKSSGANVLTF
>TRBV5-1|TRBJ1-4
CASSRDRAGEKLFF